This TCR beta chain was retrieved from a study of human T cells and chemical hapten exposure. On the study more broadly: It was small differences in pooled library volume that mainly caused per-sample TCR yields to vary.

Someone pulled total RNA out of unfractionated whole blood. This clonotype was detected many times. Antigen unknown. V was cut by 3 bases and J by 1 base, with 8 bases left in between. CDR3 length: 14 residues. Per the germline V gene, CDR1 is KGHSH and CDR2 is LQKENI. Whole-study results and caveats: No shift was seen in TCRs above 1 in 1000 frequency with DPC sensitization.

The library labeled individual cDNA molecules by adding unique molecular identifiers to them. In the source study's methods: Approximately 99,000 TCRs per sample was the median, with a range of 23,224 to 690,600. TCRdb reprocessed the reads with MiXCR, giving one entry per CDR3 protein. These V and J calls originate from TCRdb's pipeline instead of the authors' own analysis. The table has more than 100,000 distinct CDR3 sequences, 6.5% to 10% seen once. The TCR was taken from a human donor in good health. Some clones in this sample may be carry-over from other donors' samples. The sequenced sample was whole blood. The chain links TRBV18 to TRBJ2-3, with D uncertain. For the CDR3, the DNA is TGTGCCAGCTCACCGGGCCGGGGCACAGATACGCAGTATTTT. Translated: CASSPGRGTDTQYF.